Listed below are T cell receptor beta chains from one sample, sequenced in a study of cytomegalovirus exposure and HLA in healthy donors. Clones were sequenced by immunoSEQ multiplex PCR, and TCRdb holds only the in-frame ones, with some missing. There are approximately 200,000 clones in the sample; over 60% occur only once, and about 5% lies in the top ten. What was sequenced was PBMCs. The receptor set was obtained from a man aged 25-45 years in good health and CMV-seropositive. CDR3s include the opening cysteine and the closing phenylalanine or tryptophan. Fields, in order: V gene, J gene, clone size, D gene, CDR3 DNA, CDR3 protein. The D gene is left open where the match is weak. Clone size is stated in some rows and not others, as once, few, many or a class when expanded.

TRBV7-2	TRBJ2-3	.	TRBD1	TGTGCCAGCAGCTTAGGGGACAGCCCCACAGATACGCAGTATTTT	CASSLGDSPTDTQYF
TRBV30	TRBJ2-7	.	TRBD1	TGTGCCTGGAGGGACGGTCAGGGGGCGGCTTACGAGCAGTACTTC	CAWRDGQGAAYEQYF
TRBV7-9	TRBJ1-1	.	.	TGTGCCAGCAGCGCCACGACAGTCACTGAAGCTTTCTTT	CASSATTVTEAFF
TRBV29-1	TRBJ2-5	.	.	TGCAGCACCGGGGGAAATGGGGAGACCCAGTACTTC	CSTGGNGETQYF
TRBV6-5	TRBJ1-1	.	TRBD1	TGTGCCAGCAGTTACAAGGCAGGGGGACGTGCTGAAGCTTTCTTT	CASSYKAGGRAEAFF
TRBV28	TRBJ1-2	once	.	TGCGCCAGCAGTTTACTCGGGTGGGATGGCTACACCTTC	CASSLLGWDGYTF
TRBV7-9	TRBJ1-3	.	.	TGTGCCAGCAGCGAGCCTCGGGGGGCATCTGGAAACACCATATATTTT	CASSEPRGASGNTIYF
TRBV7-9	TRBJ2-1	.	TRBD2	TGTGCCAGCAGCTTACTAGCGGGAGTAGCAAATGAGCAGTTCTTC	CASSLLAGVANEQFF
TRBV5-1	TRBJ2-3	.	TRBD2	TGCGCCAGCAGGCGGGAGTCGGGCACAGATACGCAGTATTTT	CASRRESGTDTQYF
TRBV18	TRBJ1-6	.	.	TGTGCCAGCTCACCGGGCAATAATTCACCCCTCCACTTT	CASSPGNNSPLHF
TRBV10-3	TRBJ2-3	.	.	TGTGCCATCAGTGCGGGACTGACAATGAACACAGATACGCAGTATTTT	CAISAGLTMNTDTQYF
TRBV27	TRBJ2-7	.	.	TGTGCCAGCAGTTTAGGGCCAATCACCGCCTACGAGCAGTACTTC	CASSLGPITAYEQYF
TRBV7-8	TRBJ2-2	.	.	TGTGCCAGCAGCGCGGCCCAGGGCGTCACCGGGGAGCTGTTTTTT	CASSAAQGVTGELFF
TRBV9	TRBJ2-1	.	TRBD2	TGTGCCAGCAGCGCCCCCCGTAGCGGGGGGATTTACAATGAGCAGTTCTTC	CASSAPRSGGIYNEQFF
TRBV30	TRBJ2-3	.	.	TGTGCCTGGAGTGTAGGGGCATCAGATACGCAGTATTTT	CAWSVGASDTQYF
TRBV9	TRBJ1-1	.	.	TGTGCCAGCAGCGCCCATTCGACAGTGAACACTGAAGCTTTCTTT	CASSAHSTVNTEAFF
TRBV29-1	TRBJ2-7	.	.	TGCAGCGTTCTGACTTCGTTTAGCCGGTACGAGCAGTACTTC	CSVLTSFSRYEQYF
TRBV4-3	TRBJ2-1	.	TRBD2	TGCGCCAGCAGCCAAGCTAGCGGGAGAGGTAGCGGGCGTGAGCAGTTCTTC	CASSQASGRGSGREQFF
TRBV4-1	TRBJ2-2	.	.	TGCGCCAACCCGACGAGGACAGATAGGAACACCGGGGAGCTGTTTTTT	CANPTRTDRNTGELFF
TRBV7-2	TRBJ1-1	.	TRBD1	TGTGCCAGCAGCGGGCGGACAGGCAGCACTGAAGCTTTCTTT	CASSGRTGSTEAFF
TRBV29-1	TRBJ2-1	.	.	TGCAGCGTCCTGCGAAAGCTAGCACCTGAGCAGTTCTTC	CSVLRKLAPEQFF
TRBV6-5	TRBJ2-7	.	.	TGTGCCAGCAGTTACACGGGATTGGGGGGAGGAGAGCAGTACTTC	CASSYTGLGGGEQYF
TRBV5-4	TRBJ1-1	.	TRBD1	TGTGCCAGCAGCCCGGGACAGGGGAACACTGAAGCTTTCTTT	CASSPGQGNTEAFF
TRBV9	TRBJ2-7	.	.	TGTGCCAGCAGCGTAGGGCAGTCCTACGAGCAGTACTTC	CASSVGQSYEQYF
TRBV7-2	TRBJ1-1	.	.	TGTGCCAGCAGTTTACAAGGGGTTGCTGAAGCTTTCTTT	CASSLQGVAEAFF
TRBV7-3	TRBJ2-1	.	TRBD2	TGTGCCAGCAGCTTAATTCGGGCGGGGGTGCACAATGAGCAGTTCTTC	CASSLIRAGVHNEQFF
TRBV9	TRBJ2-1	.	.	TGTGCCAGCAGCGTAGGCGGGGACGGGAATGAGCAGTTCTTC	CASSVGGDGNEQFF
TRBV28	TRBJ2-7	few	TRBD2	TGTGCCAGCAGATCCCTAGCGGGAACCTACGAGCAGTACTTC	CASRSLAGTYEQYF
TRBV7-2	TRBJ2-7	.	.	TGTGCCAGCAGCTCCCGGTCCCTCTCCTACGAGCAGTACTTC	CASSSRSLSYEQYF
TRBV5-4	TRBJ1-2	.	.	TGTGCCAGCAGCTTGGTGGGAGTGCAGGGGCTTTATGGCTACACCTTC	CASSLVGVQGLYGYTF
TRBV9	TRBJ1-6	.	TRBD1	TGTGCCAGCAGCCTCCGAGGGGGCGGGGATTCACCCCTCCACTTT	CASSLRGGGDSPLHF
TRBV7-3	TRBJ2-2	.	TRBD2	TGTGCCAGCAGCTCCCTGGGCGGGAGGGGCGCCCGGCAGGGCGGGGAGCTGTTTTTT	CASSSLGGRGARQGGELFF
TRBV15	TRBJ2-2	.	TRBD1	TGTGCCACCAGCCCAAGACAGGGAAACACCGGGGAGCTGTTTTTT	CATSPRQGNTGELFF
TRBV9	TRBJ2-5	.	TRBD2	TGTGCCAGCAGCGTAGCGGGAGGGCCGCTGGAGACCCAGTACTTC	CASSVAGGPLETQYF
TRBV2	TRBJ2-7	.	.	TGTGCCAGCAGTGGGTCCTTAGGAGGGGTCTTC	CASSGSLGGVF
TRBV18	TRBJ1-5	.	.	TGTGCCAGCTCACCAAACCAGGGAAGCAATCAGCCCCAGCATTTT	CASSPNQGSNQPQHF
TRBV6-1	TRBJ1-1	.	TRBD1	TGTGCCAGCAGTGGCGGACAGGGGGCATCCAACACTGAAGCTTTCTTT	CASSGGQGASNTEAFF
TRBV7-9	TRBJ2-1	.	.	TGTGCCAGCAGCTTCCCCCCCTCGCCCGGTGAGCAGTTCTTC	CASSFPPSPGEQFF
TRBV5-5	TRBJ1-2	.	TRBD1	TGTGCCAGCAGCTTGCGGACAGGGTTCTACGCTAACTATGGCTACACCTTC	CASSLRTGFYANYGYTF
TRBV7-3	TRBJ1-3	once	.	TGTGCCAGCAGCTTAGAGGGTTCCAGCTCTGGAAACACCATATATTTT	CASSLEGSSSGNTIYF
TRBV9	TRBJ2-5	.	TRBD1	TGTGCCAGCAGCGTTTCGGGACAGGTATCAGAGACCCAGTACTTC	CASSVSGQVSETQYF
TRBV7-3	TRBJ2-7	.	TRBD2	TGTGCCAGCAGCCGGGGGGACTCCTACGAGCAGTACTTC	CASSRGDSYEQYF
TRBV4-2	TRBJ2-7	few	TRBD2	TGTGCCAGCAGCCAGTATTCCGGGACTAGCGGGGCCCGTAACGAGCAGTACTTC	CASSQYSGTSGARNEQYF
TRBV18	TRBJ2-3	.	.	TGTGCCAGCTCCACCGGTGGAGATACGCAGTATTTT	CASSTGGDTQYF
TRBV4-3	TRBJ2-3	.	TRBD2	TGCGCCAGCAGCCAAGCTAGCGGGGGGGCCCCCACAGATACGCAGTATTTT	CASSQASGGAPTDTQYF
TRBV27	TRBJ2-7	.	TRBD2	TGTGCCAGCAGTTTGGGACTAGCGGGAGCGTTCGAGCAGTACTTC	CASSLGLAGAFEQYF
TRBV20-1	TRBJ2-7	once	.	TGCAGTGCTACAGCCTACGAGCAGTACTTC	CSATAYEQYF
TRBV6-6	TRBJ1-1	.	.	TGTGCCAGCAGTTCGGTGAACACTGAAGCTTTCTTT	CASSSVNTEAFF
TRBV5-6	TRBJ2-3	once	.	TGTGCCAGCAGCTTCCCCCCGACAGGAGACTTCAATACGCAGTATTTT	CASSFPPTGDFNTQYF
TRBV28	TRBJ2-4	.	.	TGTGCCAGCAGTTCCCCCACAGGGAACGCCAAAAACATTCAGTACTTC	CASSSPTGNAKNIQYF
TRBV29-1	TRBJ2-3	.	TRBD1	TGCAGCGGTGCCCCGACAGGGATTACCACAGATACGCAGTATTTT	CSGAPTGITTDTQYF
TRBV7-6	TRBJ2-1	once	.	TGTGCCAGCAGCTTAGGTCCTAGCGTTTATGGGTCGAATAATGAGCAGTTCTTC	CASSLGPSVYGSNNEQFF
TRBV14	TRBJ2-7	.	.	TGTGCCAGCAGCCAAGTGGCCGTGGAGCGGTGGTACGAGCAGTACTTC	CASSQVAVERWYEQYF
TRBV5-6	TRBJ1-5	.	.	TGTGCCAGCAGCATAGGGGGCAATCAGCCCCAGCATTTT	CASSIGGNQPQHF
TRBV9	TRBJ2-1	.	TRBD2	TGTGCCAGCAGCACCAAGCGGGAGAAAACCAATGAGCAGTTCTTC	CASSTKREKTNEQFF
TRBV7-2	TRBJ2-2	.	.	TGTGCCAGCAGCTTTTACAAGACAAGTAATCCCACCGGGGAGCTGTTTTTT	CASSFYKTSNPTGELFF